Sequencing of this T cell receptor beta chain was carried out in a study of prognosis after radiotherapy for stage I lung cancer. Whole-study context: The tumor was squamous cell carcinoma for about seven patients; for around eleven, it was adenocarcinoma.

Multiplex PCR in two rounds served to amplify TCR beta CDR3 from genomic DNA. The use of primers specific to each TRBV and TRBJ gene characterized first-round PCR. One entry per CDR3 protein, called by TCRdb with MiXCR from the multiplex PCR reads. Of around 51,000 distinct CDR3 sequences listed, about 32% were seen once; the top ten hold 8% to 10%. Germline CDR1 and CDR2: DFQATT and SNEGSKA (reference sequence). The length of the CDR3 is 16 residues. Trimming removed 1 base from V and 8 bases from J, with 21 bases in between. This TCR was recovered from a donor over 45 with non-small cell lung cancer. The rearrangement joins TRBV20-1 to TRBJ2-1; D is unresolved. The source material was PBMCs, sampled before or after stereotactic body radiation therapy (not recorded which). The CDR3 bases are TGCAGTGCTAGAGGCCCCCCCGACTGGGTCACGGATGAGCAGTTCTTC. This encodes CSARGPPDWVTDEQFF.